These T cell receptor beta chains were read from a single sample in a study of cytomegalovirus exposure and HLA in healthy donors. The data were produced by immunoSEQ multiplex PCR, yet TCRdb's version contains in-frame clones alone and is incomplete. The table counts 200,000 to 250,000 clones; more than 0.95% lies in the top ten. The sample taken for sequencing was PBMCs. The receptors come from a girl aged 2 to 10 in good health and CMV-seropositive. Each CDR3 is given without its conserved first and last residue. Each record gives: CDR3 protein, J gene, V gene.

CDR3aa: ASSLGRGLGVADTQY
j_gene: TRBJ2-3
v_gene: TRBV28

CDR3aa: ASSSPKTGSYEQY
j_gene: TRBJ2-7
v_gene: TRBV7-9

CDR3aa: ASSPNGHSQETQY
j_gene: TRBJ2-5
v_gene: TRBV5-1

CDR3aa: ASSFERELNEQF
j_gene: TRBJ2-1
v_gene: TRBV7-9

CDR3aa: ASSQDMSGQGFSGANVLT
j_gene: TRBJ2-6
v_gene: TRBV4-1

CDR3aa: ASHRGTGELF
j_gene: TRBJ2-2
v_gene: TRBV28

CDR3aa: ASSRYGYT
j_gene: TRBJ1-2
v_gene: TRBV9

CDR3aa: ASKTPGRDYGYT
j_gene: TRBJ1-2
v_gene: TRBV19

CDR3aa: ASSADRGHEQF
j_gene: TRBJ2-1
v_gene: TRBV9

CDR3aa: ASSERPQH
j_gene: TRBJ1-5
v_gene: TRBV6-1

CDR3aa: AVLTGAYNEQF
j_gene: TRBJ2-1
v_gene: TRBV7-9

CDR3aa: ASSRGTGELF
j_gene: TRBJ2-2
v_gene: TRBV10-1

CDR3aa: ASSEEETGIT
j_gene: TRBJ1-2
v_gene: TRBV10-2

CDR3aa: ASSSRVTGELF
j_gene: TRBJ2-2
v_gene: TRBV7-9

CDR3aa: ASSLAGLNQPQH
j_gene: TRBJ1-5
v_gene: TRBV28

CDR3aa: ASLPGAIANYGYT
j_gene: TRBJ1-2
v_gene: TRBV19

CDR3aa: ASSWSGTSGGQETQY
j_gene: TRBJ2-5
v_gene: TRBV7-2

CDR3aa: ASSLAAQETQY
j_gene: TRBJ2-5
v_gene: TRBV18

CDR3aa: ASSPGVTNTGELF
j_gene: TRBJ2-2
v_gene: TRBV18

CDR3aa: ASSYGGRRTNSEQY
j_gene: TRBJ2-7
v_gene: TRBV6-5

CDR3aa: AIWTSERNEQF
j_gene: TRBJ2-1
v_gene: TRBV10-3

CDR3aa: ASTSDRALGPQH
j_gene: TRBJ1-5
v_gene: TRBV2

CDR3aa: ASSSRQGGNEQF
j_gene: TRBJ2-1
v_gene: TRBV7-9

CDR3aa: ASVWRLGPDTQY
j_gene: TRBJ2-3
v_gene: TRBV2

CDR3aa: ASSRLAGRGNEQF
j_gene: TRBJ2-1
v_gene: TRBV21-1

CDR3aa: ASSLLAGGNEQF
j_gene: TRBJ2-1
v_gene: TRBV5-4

CDR3aa: ASSSQGLEAF
j_gene: TRBJ1-1
v_gene: TRBV5-1

CDR3aa: ASSLDTSDETQY
j_gene: TRBJ2-5
v_gene: TRBV5-1

CDR3aa: ASSYLPGTASYEQY
j_gene: TRBJ2-7
v_gene: TRBV6-5

CDR3aa: ASSDRGTSYNEQF
j_gene: TRBJ2-1
v_gene: TRBV6-4

CDR3aa: ASRAGTSNTGELF
j_gene: TRBJ2-2
v_gene: TRBV4-1

CDR3aa: ASSSMFAGSQNEKLF
j_gene: TRBJ1-4
v_gene: TRBV7-9

CDR3aa: ASMQAGGGETQY
j_gene: TRBJ2-5
v_gene: TRBV7-9

CDR3aa: ASSLGQLNSYEQY
j_gene: TRBJ2-7
v_gene: TRBV5-1

CDR3aa: ASSLPGETQY
j_gene: TRBJ2-5
v_gene: TRBV5-1

CDR3aa: ASSLGTGGDLGETQY
j_gene: TRBJ2-5
v_gene: TRBV28

CDR3aa: ASSSLGLADSSSYEQY
j_gene: TRBJ2-7
v_gene: TRBV11-2

CDR3aa: ASSGQGREQY
j_gene: TRBJ2-7
v_gene: TRBV6-6

CDR3aa: ASSPIRIYYTEAF
j_gene: TRBJ1-1
v_gene: TRBV18

CDR3aa: ASSTSSVYSYEQY
j_gene: TRBJ2-7
v_gene: TRBV28

CDR3aa: ASSPVGGSAKNIQY
j_gene: TRBJ2-4
v_gene: TRBV5-4

CDR3aa: ASSPGRVSEQY
j_gene: TRBJ2-7
v_gene: TRBV18

CDR3aa: ASSLQGFEGGYT
j_gene: TRBJ1-2
v_gene: TRBV28

CDR3aa: ASTPPGQPEAF
j_gene: TRBJ1-1
v_gene: TRBV6-5

CDR3aa: AISDGVTNEKLF
j_gene: TRBJ1-4
v_gene: TRBV10-3

CDR3aa: SVEATAGYGYT
j_gene: TRBJ1-2
v_gene: TRBV29-1

CDR3aa: ASSLLNGLNTDTQY
j_gene: TRBJ2-3
v_gene: TRBV27

CDR3aa: ASSRTPYEQY
j_gene: TRBJ2-7
v_gene: TRBV19

CDR3aa: ASRQPGQTNQPQH
j_gene: TRBJ1-5
v_gene: TRBV28

CDR3aa: ATSRDWALQGAKNIQY
j_gene: TRBJ2-4
v_gene: TRBV15

CDR3aa: ASSQDENRGYEQY
j_gene: TRBJ2-7
v_gene: TRBV4-1

CDR3aa: ASSLGGEGPGNEQF
j_gene: TRBJ2-1
v_gene: TRBV5-1

CDR3aa: ASLGDGYT
j_gene: TRBJ1-2
v_gene: TRBV6-5

CDR3aa: ASSPGGDSNQPQH
j_gene: TRBJ1-5
v_gene: TRBV28